Presented here are 15 T cell receptor beta chains from one specimen sequenced in a study of blood T cell repertoires in COVID-19. Repertoires were generated with immunoSEQ multiplex PCR, while TCRdb's copy carries only in-frame clones and drops some. The profile covers about 48,000 clones, with about 85% appearing a single time and approximately 3.1% taken by the ten largest. Sequencing was performed on PBMCs or T cells enriched from blood (not recorded which). These receptors were collected from a woman between 50 and 59 years old who had recovered from COVID-19.

This rearrangement joins TRBV15 to TRBJ2-2; 8 bases match TRBD2. Per the germline V gene, CDR1 is LNHNV and CDR2 is YYDKDF (reference sequence). CDR3 length equals 17 residues. Trimming removed 4 bases from V and 0 bases from J; junction bases left unmatched: 7. The CDR3 DNA is TGTGCCACCAGCAAGCCGGGACTAGGACCGAACACCGGGGAGCTGTTTTTT. This gives the protein CATSKPGLGPNTGELFF.

This clone occurred a few times. The chain joins TRBV3-1 (or the pseudogene TRBV3-2) to TRBJ1-5; 10 bases are shared with TRBD1. V trimming: 1 base; J trimming: 6 bases; junction bases outside the gene matches: 3. In germline, CDR1 is LGHDT, CDR2 YNNKEL (reference sequence). The CDR3 extends over 15 amino acids. CDR3 region: CASSQGTGGSQPQHF. The CDR3 DNA is TGTGCCAGCAGCCAAGGGACAGGGGGAAGTCAGCCCCAGCATTTT.

The CDR3 is CASSYWGDREYEQYF. As DNA, the CDR3 is TGTGCCAGCAGTTACTGGGGGGACAGGGAATACGAGCAGTACTTC. The chain is built from TRBV6-5 and TRBJ2-7, with TRBD1 matching over 9 bases. Germline CDR1 reads MNHEY; CDR2 reads SVGAGI. CDR3 length: 15 residues. V gave up 1 base and J gave up 4 bases; unmatched junction bases: 5.

The chain uses TRBV5-1 and TRBJ2-2; D is uncertain. V lost 5 bases, J lost 2 bases, and 10 bases lay in between. Germline assignment: CDR1 SGHRS and CDR2 YFSETQ. The CDR3 covers 14 residues. The CDR3 loop is CASSEYANTGELFF. CDR3 in DNA: TGCGCCAGCAGTGAGTATGCTAACACCGGGGAGCTGTTTTTT.

This clone appeared a few times. The genes are TRBV30 and TRBJ1-1; TRBD1 matches 7 bases. V was pared by 5 bases and J by 2 bases, with 5 bases of the junction left unmatched. Germline CDR1 and CDR2: GTSNPN and SVGIG (reference sequence). The CDR3 is 13 amino acids. CDR3 DNA: TGTGCCTGGCACCGGGACAGTAACACTGAAGCTTTCTTT. Protein: CAWHRDSNTEAFF.

The chain uses TRBV11-2 and TRBJ2-7; D is uncertain. Trimming removed 5 bases from V and 7 bases from J, with 12 bases in between. The CDR3 covers 12 residues. CDR1 and CDR2 (germline): SGHAT, FQNNGV. CDR3 sequence reads: CASSPPRREQYF. CDR3 nucleotides: TGTGCCAGCAGCCCTCCCCGGCGGGAGCAGTACTTC.

The V call is TRBV6-5, the J call TRBJ1-1; perhaps TRBD1 as D (5 bases). The germline CDR1 and CDR2 sequences are MNHEY and SVGAGI. The CDR3 is made up of 15 amino acids. V gave up 0 bases and J gave up 4 bases, with 12 bases separating them. The CDR3 region has the DNA TGTGCCAGCAGTTACTCGGGGGGAGGAAGCACTGAAGCTTTCTTT. It yields the protein CASSYSGGGSTEAFF.

The rearrangement links TRBV18 to TRBJ2-5; tentatively, D is TRBD1 (5 bases). The CDR3 loop spans 14 amino acids. Germline CDR1 reads KGHSH; CDR2 reads LQKENI. Trimming pared 2 bases from V and 3 bases from J, leaving 10 bases between. CDR3 loop: CASSPGALEETQYF. The CDR3 coding sequence is TGTGCCAGCTCACCAGGGGCCCTGGAAGAGACCCAGTACTTC.

This clone occurred once. The rearrangement uses TRBV20-1 and TRBJ1-4; tentative D call: TRBD1 (6 bases). Trimming stripped 3 bases from V and 6 bases from J, with 14 bases between. CDR1 and CDR2 from the germline V gene are DFQATT and SNEGSKA (reference sequence). The CDR3 runs to 14 residues. CDR3: CSASFRGRDEKLFF. CDR3 in DNA: TGCAGTGCTAGTTTCAGGGGCCGGGATGAAAAACTGTTTTTT.

The rearrangement uses TRBV6-5 and TRBJ1-2; 8 bases agree with TRBD1. The ends lost 6 bases at V and 6 bases at J; junction bases unmatched: 3. The CDR3 is 12 amino acids. Germline CDR1 MNHEY, CDR2 SVGAGI. The chain's CDR3 is CASRTQGDGYTF. The CDR3 DNA follows: TGTGCCAGCAGAACACAGGGGGATGGCTACACCTTC.

The chain employs TRBV5-1 and TRBJ1-1, with TRBD1 identical over 7 bases. The CDR3 is 15 residues long. CDR1 is SGHRS, CDR2 YFSETQ, per germline. The trim removed 0 bases at V and 2 bases at J, leaving 4 bases unmatched. This CDR3 reads CASSLGGQPNTEAFF. The CDR3 nucleotides are TGCGCCAGCAGCTTGGGGGGACAGCCTAACACTGAAGCTTTCTTT.

The V gene is TRBV7-2, the J gene TRBJ2-1; the D gene is possibly TRBD1 (7 bases). Germline V lookup: CDR1 SGHTA, CDR2 FQGNSA. V was trimmed by 7 bases and J by 4 bases, leaving 14 bases between them. CDR3 size: 14 residues. The CDR3 reads CASTPQGGYNEQFF. The DNA for the CDR3 is TGTGCCAGCACTCCTCAGGGGGGATACAATGAGCAGTTCTTC.

The chain is built from TRBV28 and TRBJ2-3; D is possibly TRBD1 (5 bases). The CDR3 loop spans 13 amino acids. The V end lost 4 bases, the J end lost 3 bases, and 8 bases lay between the germline ends. The V gene's germline CDR1 is MDHEN and CDR2 SYDVKM. CDR3 sequence: CASSWTPTDTQYF. The CDR3 nucleotides are TGTGCCAGCAGTTGGACACCAACAGATACGCAGTATTTT. The whole variable domain, filled in from reference TRBV28 and TRBJ2-3, reads DVKVTQSSRYLVKRTGEKVFLECVQDMDHENMFWYRQDPGLGLRLIYFSYDVKMKEKGDIPEGYSVSREKKERFSLILESASTNQTSMYLCASSWTPTDTQYFGPGTRLTVL.

This chain uses TRBV11-2 with TRBJ1-5, with TRBD1 as a possible D gene (6 bases). V lost 2 bases and J 5 bases, leaving 13 bases between the germline ends. The CDR3 has 15 amino acids. Germline values: CDR1 SGHAT, CDR2 FQNNGV. CDR3 bases: TGTGCCAGCAGCTTAATCGCAGGGGAAGATCAGCCCCAGCATTTT. Translating gives CASSLIAGEDQPQHF.

The chain uses TRBV7-2 and TRBJ2-7; 11 nucleotides align to TRBD2. The CDR3 consists of 16 residues. The V gene end was trimmed by 1 base and the J gene end by 2 bases; junction bases not matched to a gene: 4. Looked up from germline, CDR1 is SGHTA and CDR2 is FQGNSA. The CDR3 bases are TGTGCCAGCAGCTTAGTCTCTAGCGGGAGGACCTACGAGCAGTACTTC. This translates into CASSLVSSGRTYEQYF.